The 10 T cell receptor beta chains given below trace back to one sample, sequenced in a study of blood T cell repertoires in COVID-19. Produced via immunoSEQ multiplex PCR; TCRdb's table is partial and in-frame only. The sample lists tens of thousands of clones, about four fifths occurring once. Sequences were obtained from peripheral blood. The receptor source for this set is an older woman with acute or convalescent COVID-19.

The J gene is TRBJ2-3, the V gene TRBV5-1; D might be TRBD1 (6 bases). The CDR3 is 15 residues long. Trimming left V 0 bases short and J 2 bases short, with 10 bases between. Germline assignment: CDR1 SGHRS and CDR2 YFSETQ. The CDR3 protein is CASSLAGHFTDTQYF. The CDR3 DNA reads as TGCGCCAGCAGCTTGGCGGGACATTTCACAGATACGCAGTATTTT. Drawing the rest from reference TRBV5-1 and TRBJ2-3, the complete variable domain is KAGVTQTPRYLIKTRGQQVTLSCSPISGHRSVSWYQQTPGQGLQFLFEYFSETQRNKGNFPGRFSGRQFSNSRSEMNVSTLELGDSALYLCASSLAGHFTDTQYFGPGTRLTVL.

The V and J genes are TRBV5-1 and TRBJ2-1; D perhaps matches TRBD2 (7 bases). The V gene lost 2 bases and the J gene lost 4 bases, with 13 bases spanning the gap. The CDR3 length is 15 residues. Looked up from germline, CDR1 is SGHRS and CDR2 is YFSETQ. The CDR3 protein is CASSFSGTSYNEQFF. The CDR3 DNA reads TGCGCCAGCAGCTTCAGCGGGACATCATACAATGAGCAGTTCTTC.

The CDR3 spells CASSDLEQGTLVFF. The CDR3 nucleotides are TGTGCCAGCAGTGACTTAGAACAGGGGACTTTAGTGTTTTTT. The chain employs TRBV2 and TRBJ1-4; 7 bases align to TRBD1. Germline V gives CDR1 SNHLY, CDR2 FYNNEI. The CDR3 loop spans 14 amino acids. With V trimmed by 3 bases and J by 15 bases, 13 bases remained unmatched.

The chain combines TRBV7-9 with TRBJ2-7; D is perhaps TRBD1 (6 bases). CDR1 and CDR2 from the germline V gene are SEHNR and FQNEAQ (reference sequence). Trimming took 1 base from V and 3 from J, leaving 13 bases between them. The CDR3 extends over 15 amino acids. CDR3: CASSLEAGAVYEQYV. DNA of the CDR3: TGTGCCAGCAGCTTAGAGGCAGGGGCCGTCTACGAGCAGTACGTC.

In its sample, this clone was seen once. The chain employs TRBV11-2 and TRBJ2-3; 10 bases map to TRBD2. The trim removed 4 bases at V and 7 bases at J, leaving 11 bases unmatched. CDR1 and CDR2 from the germline V gene are SGHAT and FQNNGV. CDR3 length: 16 amino acids. In DNA, the CDR3 is TGTGCCAGCAGCTATAATAGCGGGGGGCACCGAAATACGCAGTATTTT. Its protein is CASSYNSGGHRNTQYF.

CDR3 nucleotide sequence: TGTGCCACCAGTGATTCTGGACAGGGGGTTGGTGGCTACACCTTC. It yields the protein CATSDSGQGVGGYTF. The rearrangement uses TRBV24-1 and TRBJ1-2, with 10 bases identical to TRBD1. The CDR3 is 15 residues long. V shed 2 bases and J 7 bases; nucleotides not matched to a gene: 6. Germline CDR1 is KGHDR and CDR2 is SFDVKD.

The chain combines TRBV7-3 with TRBJ2-6, with a possible D match to TRBD1 (8 bases). In germline, CDR1 is SGHTA, CDR2 FQGTGA. V shed 5 bases and J shed 2 bases, with 22 bases lying between them. This CDR3 spans 19 amino acids. The CDR3 DNA reads as TGTGCCAGCAGCCTTACTAGGCAGGGGGCGGGAGCTGGGGCCAACGTCCTGACTTTC. Protein: CASSLTRQGAGAGANVLTF.

This chain connects TRBV11-1 to TRBJ2-7; D gene unclear. CDR3 size: 13 residues. In germline, CDR1 is SGHAT, CDR2 FQDESV (reference sequence). Trimming pared 4 bases from V and 3 bases from J, leaving 10 bases between. The CDR3 sequence: CASSWAALYEQYV. The CDR3 coding sequence is TGTGCCAGCAGCTGGGCAGCCCTCTACGAGCAGTACGTC.

This clone was picked up a small number of times. The chain is built from TRBV5-1 and TRBJ1-1; TRBD1 agrees at 9 bases. The CDR3 spans 18 residues. From germline, CDR1 is SGHRS and CDR2 YFSETQ. V dropped 0 bases and J dropped 0; count of bases not matched to a gene: 9. The CDR3 protein is CASSLEPGQGFMNTEAFF. Here the CDR3 DNA reads TGCGCCAGCAGCTTGGAACCGGGACAGGGTTTTATGAACACTGAAGCTTTCTTT.

V is TRBV7-2 and J is TRBJ1-4; 11 positions match TRBD1. In germline, CDR1 is SGHTA, CDR2 FQGNSA. After removal of 6 bases from V and 12 bases from J, the junction contained 3 bases not matched to a gene. This CDR3 contains 12 residues. DNA for the CDR3: TGTGCCAGCAGGGGGACAGGGGGGGAACTGTTTTTT. Amino acid sequence: CASRGTGGELFF.